A single sample gave rise to the 12 T cell receptor beta chains below, sequenced in a study of OX40 agonist ivuxolimab in advanced cancers. The library was made by the immunoSEQ multiplex PCR assay. The source is immuneACCESS, and TCRdb retained only in-frame sequences with V and J called. Part of the clones is not carried over; for the studies checked, unresolved V genes explain less than half of this, and the remainder is unexplained. A total of 70,000 or so clones appear in this sample, 80% to 90% of them only once. The ten largest clones represent about 0.99% of the sample. Sample: CD4+ or CD8+ T cells sorted from blood, taken in a trial of the OX40 agonist ivuxolimab. These receptors all come from an adult with an advanced solid tumor such as melanoma, head and neck, liver or kidney cancer.

V and J are TRBV7-9 and TRBJ2-1; 7 bases match TRBD1. With V trimmed by 1 base and J by 8 bases, 8 bases remained unmatched. Germline assignment: CDR1 SEHNR and CDR2 FQNEAQ (reference sequence). The CDR3 runs 15 residues. CDR3 in DNA: TGTGCCAGCAGCTTAGATTTGACAGGGACCCATGAGCAGTTCTTC. It translates to CASSLDLTGTHEQFF.

This chain links TRBV19 with TRBJ2-1, with 9 bases lining up with TRBD2. Germline lookup yields CDR1 LNHDA and CDR2 SQIVND (reference sequence). The junction had 3 bases not matched to a gene; V was cut back by 3 bases and J by 6 bases. The length of the CDR3 is 14 residues. CDR3 loop: CASSIGGGGNEQFF. The CDR3 DNA reads TGTGCCAGTAGTATCGGCGGGGGGGGCAATGAGCAGTTCTTC.

There are a few counts of this clone. The chain links TRBV4-2 to TRBJ2-5; TRBD2 is a possible D gene (6 bases). The V gene lost 1 base and the J gene lost 2 bases, with 8 bases spanning the gap. The CDR3 sequence is 14 residues long. CDR1 is LGHNA, CDR2 YNFKEQ, per germline. The CDR3 nucleotides are TGTGCCAGCAGCCAAGCTAGCGTACAAGAGACCCAGTACTTC. This translates into CASSQASVQETQYF.

The chain has TRBV4-1 and TRBJ2-5; 9 nucleotides match TRBD1. After removal of 1 base from V and 0 bases from J, the junction contained 0 bases not matched to a gene. In germline, CDR1 is MGHRA, CDR2 YSYEKL. This CDR3 spans 15 amino acids. The CDR3 is CASSQGDRDQETQYF. The CDR3 DNA is TGCGCCAGCAGCCAAGGGGACAGGGACCAAGAGACCCAGTACTTC.

This chain uses TRBV2 with TRBJ2-3; a weak D match, TRBD1 (5 bases). Germline V CDR1 and CDR2: SNHLY, FYNNEI. This CDR3 has 13 residues. V shed 7 bases and J shed 4 bases, with 12 bases lying between them. CDR3 nucleotide sequence: TGTGCCAGCAACCTTGGGGCAGCAGATACGCAGTATTTT. Translating it yields CASNLGAADTQYF. Filled out from reference TRBV2 and TRBJ2-3, the complete variable domain reads EPEVTQTPSHQVTQMGQEVILRCVPISNHLYFYWYRQILGQKVEFLVSFYNNEISEKSEIFDDQFSVERPDGSNFTLKIRSTKLEDSAMYFCASNLGAADTQYFGPGTRLTVL.

The V and J genes are TRBV10-1 and TRBJ2-2; TRBD2 aligns across 8 bases. The V gene end was trimmed by 5 bases and the J gene end by 0 bases; junction bases not matched to a gene: 2. This CDR3 is built from 15 residues. Germline CDR1 and CDR2: WNHNN and SYGVQD (reference sequence). Here the CDR3 reads CASSTGLANTGELFF. The CDR3 nucleotides read TGCGCCAGCAGTACGGGACTAGCGAACACCGGGGAGCTGTTTTTT.

The V gene is TRBV20-1, the J gene TRBJ2-3; weak D call: TRBD1 (6 bases). Deletions cut 4 bases from V and 5 bases from J, with 7 bases between. Germline loops: CDR1 DFQATT, CDR2 SNEGSKA (reference sequence). There are 11 residues in the CDR3. CDR3 DNA: TGCAGTGCTAAAGGGGGAGATACGCAGTATTTT. It codes for CSAKGGDTQYF.

The rearrangement joins TRBV28 to TRBJ2-6, with D uncertain. Germline CDR1 reads MDHEN; CDR2 reads SYDVKM. The germline V and J ends were trimmed by 5 bases and 2 bases, with 10 bases remaining between them. This CDR3 comprises 15 residues. CDR3 coding DNA: TGTGCCAGCAGTCTGTGGGAAACTGGGGCCAACGTCCTGACTTTC. It yields the protein CASSLWETGANVLTF. Using reference TRBV28 and TRBJ2-6 for the parts outside the CDR3, the full variable domain is DVKVTQSSRYLVKRTGEKVFLECVQDMDHENMFWYRQDPGLGLRLIYFSYDVKMKEKGDIPEGYSVSREKKERFSLILESASTNQTSMYLCASSLWETGANVLTFGAGSRLTVL.

This rearrangement joins TRBV2 to TRBJ1-5; D is undetermined. The V end lost 7 bases, the J end lost 0 bases, and 19 bases lay between the germline ends. Germline CDR1 and CDR2: SNHLY and FYNNEI. The CDR3 spans 17 residues. The CDR3 sequence: CASTYIRGAYSNQPQHF. Written as DNA, the CDR3 is TGTGCCAGCACCTATATACGGGGAGCCTATAGCAATCAGCCCCAGCATTTT.

This chain connects TRBV9 to TRBJ2-2; the D gene is possibly TRBD1 (5 bases). Per the germline V gene, CDR1 is SGDLS and CDR2 is YYNGEE. Trimming shortened V by 4 bases and J by 6 bases, and 16 bases separated the two germline ends. The length of the CDR3 is 15 residues. For the CDR3, the DNA is TGTGCCAGCAGCAGACAGATGGTCGGCCCCGGGGAGCTGTTTTTT. Translation: CASSRQMVGPGELFF.

The DNA of the CDR3 is TGTGCCAGCAGTCGGGACTCATCCGGGGTTTCACCCCTCCACTTT. This gives the protein CASSRDSSGVSPLHF. The gene calls are TRBV6-5 and TRBJ1-6; weak D call: TRBD1 (5 bases). Trimming took off 5 bases at V and 9 bases at J, with 17 bases between the two ends. CDR1 and CDR2 from the germline V gene are MNHEY and SVGAGI. The CDR3 is 15 amino acids.

This chain uses TRBV21-1 with TRBJ2-7; no DNA check was done on the table's D call, TRBD2. TRBV21-1 is a known pseudogene. The CDR3 consists of 16 residues. As DNA, the CDR3 is TGTGCCAGCAGCAAAGGAACCACGGCTAGCTCCTACGAGCAGTACTTC. As protein: CASSKGTTASSYEQYF.